This T cell receptor beta chain originates from a study of beta chain features in type 1 diabetes. The investigators reverse transcribed all of the isolated RNA, so they sequenced expressed TCRB transcripts. Profiled with immunoSEQ multiplex PCR; TCRdb holds only in-frame clones, not every one. This sample yields 680,000 or so clones, of which 15% to 17% are seen a single time; more than 0.08% belongs to the top ten. This CDR3 is 13 amino acids long. V lost 8 bases and J 3 bases, leaving 13 bases between the germline ends. Looked up from germline, CDR1 is SNHLY and CDR2 is FYNNEI. This clone was seen a few times.

The chain recombines TRBV2 with TRBJ1-2; D gene ambiguous. This clonotype was obtained from a man younger than 35 in good health. Sequenced material: naive CD4+ T cells from blood. The CDR3 bases are TGTGCCAGCTTAGGTTGGAGGGACTATGGCTACACCTTC. Translated: CASLGWRDYGYTF.